Each of the 29 T cell receptor beta chains below was sequenced from the same sample in a study of CD8+ T cells in alopecia areata. The treatment is: oral pan-JAK inhibitor, 5-10 mg twice daily. Reverse transcription of extracted RNA yielded cDNA, which provided the sequencing template. The method was immunoSEQ multiplex PCR; TCRdb's version includes in-frame clones alone and lacks a portion of them. Of 100,000 to 120,000 clones listed, 55% to 60% are singletons. Sequenced material: CD4+ T cells sorted from blood, taken at week 24, from a patient treated with tofacitinib. The source is a human donor with alopecia areata.

V usage is TRBV2 and J usage is TRBJ2-3; no clear D. V was trimmed by 4 bases and J by 0 bases, leaving 5 bases between them. This CDR3 spans 13 amino acids. Germline loops: CDR1 SNHLY, CDR2 FYNNEI. This CDR3 is CASSVASTDTQYF. CDR3 DNA sequence: TGTGCCAGCAGTGTTGCGAGCACAGATACGCAGTATTTT.

This clone was observed a single time. The rearrangement links TRBV27 to TRBJ1-5; D is ambiguous. The CDR3 has 14 residues. Deletions cut 0 bases from V and 7 bases from J, with 10 bases between. Germline V gene data show CDR1 as MNHEY and CDR2 as SMNVEV (reference sequence). DNA for the CDR3: TGTGCCAGCAGTTTATCCTCGGGGATCCAGCCCCAGCATTTT. Amino acid sequence: CASSLSSGIQPQHF.

V usage is TRBV2 and J usage is TRBJ2-5; 8 positions match TRBD2. The CDR3 consists of 14 residues. The germline V gene has CDR1 SNHLY and CDR2 FYNNEI. J was trimmed by 5 bases and V by 7 bases; bases with no gene match: 9. DNA of the CDR3: TGTGCCAGCACTATCGGGACTAGACGGGAGACCCAGTACTTC. Its translation: CASTIGTRRETQYF.

The V and J genes are TRBV6-5 and TRBJ1-2; D is possibly TRBD1 (6 bases). CDR3 length: 14 residues. Germline-derived CDR1 and CDR2 are MNHEY and SVGAGI. V lost 2 bases to trimming and J lost 3 bases, with 10 bases between them. The CDR3 DNA reads TGTGCCAGCAGTTACGGCGCAGGGGACTATGGCTACACCTTC. Its protein product is CASSYGAGDYGYTF.

The chain couples TRBV18 to TRBJ1-3, with no clear D. This CDR3 is built from 15 residues. V lost 2 bases and J 0 bases, leaving 8 bases between the germline ends. Germline V gene sequence: CDR1 KGHSH, CDR2 LQKENI. CDR3 residues: CASSPFDFSGNTIYF. For the CDR3, the DNA is TGTGCCAGCTCACCATTTGACTTCTCTGGAAACACCATATATTTT.

The chain links TRBV7-2 to TRBJ2-5; 10 bases are shared with TRBD1. The J segment lost 4 bases and the V segment lost 2 bases, leaving 4 bases of the junction unmatched. Germline values: CDR1 SGHTA, CDR2 FQGNSA. The CDR3 is made up of 15 amino acids. The CDR3 sequence is CASSLKDRGRETQYF. The CDR3 DNA reads TGTGCCAGCAGCTTAAAGGACAGGGGGAGAGAGACCCAGTACTTC.

This CDR3 reads CASSLEQGTQFF. CDR3 in DNA: TGCGCCAGCAGCTTGGAACAGGGGACACAGTTCTTC. V and J are TRBV5-1 and TRBJ2-1, with 7 nucleotides matching TRBD1. CDR3 length equals 12 residues. CDR1 SGHRS and CDR2 YFSETQ come from the germline V gene. V was pared by 0 bases and J by 13 bases, with 4 bases of the junction left unmatched.

The genes are TRBV2 and TRBJ1-6, with 10 bases identical to TRBD1. CDR3 length equals 14 residues. V shed 6 bases, J shed 10 bases, and the junction held 6 bases outside the gene matches. Germline CDR1 reads SNHLY; CDR2 reads FYNNEI. This CDR3 is CASRSGTGDSPLHF. CDR3 DNA sequence: TGTGCCAGCAGATCCGGGACAGGGGACTCACCCCTCCACTTT. The whole variable domain, filled in from reference TRBV2 and TRBJ1-6, reads EPEVTQTPSHQVTQMGQEVILRCVPISNHLYFYWYRQILGQKVEFLVSFYNNEISEKSEIFDDQFSVERPDGSNFTLKIRSTKLEDSAMYFCASRSGTGDSPLHFGNGTRLTVT.

The chain carries TRBV6-1 and TRBJ1-4; D is unclear. The germline gives CDR1 MNHNS, CDR2 SASEGT. The CDR3 runs to 12 residues. Trimming took 7 bases from V and 10 from J, leaving 13 bases between them. CDR3 protein: CASTADIGKLFF. CDR3 in DNA: TGTGCCAGCACGGCAGACATCGGAAAACTGTTTTTT.

This chain uses TRBV25-1 with TRBJ1-1; the D gene is possibly TRBD1 (6 bases). Trimming shortened V by 2 bases and J by 8 bases, and 15 bases separated the two germline ends. Germline lookup yields CDR1 MGHDK and CDR2 SYGVNS. The CDR3 covers 14 residues. The CDR3 loop reads CASSEEGRGGEAFF. CDR3 DNA: TGTGCCAGCAGTGAAGAGGGCAGAGGGGGGGAAGCTTTCTTT.

This clone was seen more than once but under ten times. J is TRBJ2-1 and V is TRBV7-2; D is perhaps TRBD1 or TRBD2 (5 bases each). The germline V gene encodes CDR1 SGHTA and CDR2 FQGNSA. This CDR3 contains 16 residues. V dropped 2 bases and J dropped 4 bases, with 15 bases sitting between them. CDR3 sequence (DNA): TGTGCCAGCAGCTTAAGGCCGGGACGGAATTACAATGAGCAGTTCTTC. Protein product: CASSLRPGRNYNEQFF.

The chain has TRBV30 and TRBJ2-5; possible D gene TRBD2, 5 bases. The CDR3 covers 12 residues. Germline V CDR1 and CDR2: GTSNPN, SVGIG (reference sequence). V was clipped by 7 bases and J by 7 bases, with 16 bases between them. CDR3 coding DNA: TGTGCCTCTGGAACGGGAATAGGGACCCAGTACTTC. Protein product: CASGTGIGTQYF.

This clone was seen only once. In DNA form, the CDR3 reads TGTGCCAGCAGCATTCCGACAGGGGACACTGAAGCTTTCTTT. Its protein product is CASSIPTGDTEAFF. The rearrangement joins TRBV5-6 to TRBJ1-1, with TRBD1 matching 8 bases. Germline CDR1 reads SGHDT; CDR2 reads YYEEEE. After removal of 4 bases from V and 3 bases from J, the junction contained 5 bases not matched to a gene. The CDR3 has 14 residues.

The chain combines TRBV2 with TRBJ1-2; perhaps TRBD1 as D (5 bases). From germline, CDR1 is SNHLY and CDR2 FYNNEI. The CDR3 totals 11 residues. V lost 3 bases to trimming and J lost 7 bases, with 6 bases between them. The CDR3 nucleotides are TGTGCCAGCAGTGACAGGGTTGGCTACACCTTC. This encodes CASSDRVGYTF.

This chain uses TRBV30 with TRBJ1-4; D is unresolved. V lost 3 bases and J 4 bases, leaving 15 bases between the germline ends. The CDR3 sequence is 15 residues long. Germline V gene lookup returns CDR1 GTSNPN and CDR2 SVGIG (reference sequence). The CDR3 DNA reads TGTGCCTGGAGCTCAACGTCCGGGTTTAATGAAAAACTGTTTTTT. Its protein is CAWSSTSGFNEKLFF.

The genes are TRBV6-6 and TRBJ2-5; the D gene is possibly TRBD2 (6 bases). CDR3 length: 15 residues. Trimming pared 1 base from V and 9 bases from J, leaving 18 bases between. The germline CDR1 and CDR2 sequences are MNHNY and SVGAGI (reference sequence). The CDR3 loop reads CASSYFRDGGMAQYF. CDR3 bases: TGTGCCAGCAGTTACTTCCGGGACGGCGGGATGGCCCAGTACTTC.

The table lists this clone with a few counts. The chain combines TRBV6-5 with TRBJ2-3; TRBD2 matches at 11 bases. Germline values: CDR1 MNHEY, CDR2 SVGAGI. The CDR3 contains 15 residues. V trimming: 6 bases; J trimming: 5 bases; junction bases outside the gene matches: 7. CDR3 residues: CASRNSGGAVDTQYF. The CDR3 DNA is TGTGCCAGCAGAAATAGCGGGGGGGCCGTAGATACGCAGTATTTT.

In this sample, this clone turned up a few times. J is TRBJ1-2 and V is TRBV19; tentatively, D is TRBD1 (6 bases). The CDR3 extends over 15 amino acids. With 5 bases removed from V and 5 bases from J, the gap between germline ends came to 18 bases. Germline V gene lookup returns CDR1 LNHDA and CDR2 SQIVND (reference sequence). The chain's CDR3 is CASSVSTGPSYGYTF. CDR3 sequence (DNA): TGTGCCAGTAGTGTATCGACAGGCCCAAGTTATGGCTACACCTTC.

This clone came up once. The CDR3 nucleotides are TGTGCCAGCAGCTTAGCGCTGAGAGGAGATCAGCCCCAGCATTTT. Its protein product is CASSLALRGDQPQHF. This sequence joins TRBV7-8 and TRBJ1-5; D is undetermined. The CDR3 consists of 15 residues. Trimming removed 0 bases at V and 5 bases at J, with 11 bases between. The V gene's germline CDR1 is SGHVS and CDR2 FQNEAQ.

The chain has TRBV19 and TRBJ2-5; 10 positions agree with TRBD2. Per the germline V gene, CDR1 is LNHDA and CDR2 is SQIVND (reference sequence). The junction had 3 bases not matched to a gene; V was cut back by 5 bases and J by 3 bases. The length of the CDR3 is 14 residues. The DNA for the CDR3 is TGTGCCAGTAGTCGGCTAGCGGGGGAAGAGACCCAGTACTTC. This encodes CASSRLAGEETQYF.

This clone showed up just a few times. The chain recombines TRBV30 with TRBJ1-6; unclear D gene. Germline assignment: CDR1 GTSNPN and CDR2 SVGIG (reference sequence). The length of the CDR3 is 14 residues. The ends were cut back, 0 bases at V and 7 bases at J, with 10 bases in the middle. The CDR3 DNA sequence: TGTGCCTGGAGTGTAGCAGGCCGCAATTCACCCCTCCACTTT. The encoded protein is CAWSVAGRNSPLHF.

This clone was counted a few times. The chain is built from TRBV2 and TRBJ2-1; TRBD2 agrees at 10 bases. Germline-derived CDR1 and CDR2 are SNHLY and FYNNEI. CDR3 length equals 16 residues. With 6 bases clipped from V and 4 bases from J, the junction kept 9 bases outside the gene matches. CDR3 residues: CASSKTGLAAYNEQFF. The CDR3 DNA follows: TGTGCCAGCAGCAAAACAGGACTAGCGGCGTACAATGAGCAGTTCTTC.

The rearrangement links TRBV18 to TRBJ1-5, with a tentative D call TRBD1 (6 bases). The germline gives CDR1 KGHSH, CDR2 LQKENI. CDR3 length equals 14 residues. V shed 3 bases and J shed 0 bases, with 6 bases lying between them. The chain's CDR3 is CASSPDSSNQPQHF. CDR3 sequence (DNA): TGTGCCAGCTCACCGGACAGTAGCAATCAGCCCCAGCATTTT.

The genes are TRBV5-1 and TRBJ2-1; D may be TRBD1 or TRBD2 (6 bases each). Germline CDR1 is SGHRS and CDR2 is YFSETQ. V shed 7 bases and J shed 4 bases, with 18 bases lying between them. The CDR3 spans 15 residues. The CDR3 sequence: CASFEQGGIYNEQFF. The CDR3 DNA sequence: TGCGCCAGCTTCGAGCAAGGGGGGATATACAATGAGCAGTTCTTC. The full variable domain, completed using reference TRBV5-1 and TRBJ2-1, is KAGVTQTPRYLIKTRGQQVTLSCSPISGHRSVSWYQQTPGQGLQFLFEYFSETQRNKGNFPGRFSGRQFSNSRSEMNVSTLELGDSALYLCASFEQGGIYNEQFFGPGTRLTVL.

This clone was counted a few times. The J gene is TRBJ2-5, the V gene TRBV10-3, with D possibly TRBD2 on 5 matching bases. V was clipped by 2 bases and J by 5 bases, with 6 bases between them. The CDR3 totals 12 residues. Germline CDR1 reads ENHRY; CDR2 reads SYGVKD. The CDR3 loop is CAISEIAETQYF. CDR3 in DNA: TGTGCCATCAGTGAGATAGCGGAGACCCAGTACTTC.

J is TRBJ2-5 and V is TRBV11-2, with 12 bases identical to TRBD1. The V gene's germline CDR1 is SGHAT and CDR2 FQNNGV. V was pared by 2 bases and J by 4 bases, with 8 bases of the junction left unmatched. The CDR3 consists of 17 residues. The CDR3 region is CASSLFTGTGGPETQYF. CDR3 coding DNA: TGTGCCAGCAGCTTATTTACGGGGACAGGGGGCCCAGAGACCCAGTACTTC.

V usage is TRBV29-1 and J usage is TRBJ1-1, with 7 positions matching TRBD1. CDR1 and CDR2 (germline): SQVTM, ANQGSEA. Unmatched junction bases numbered 6, after V lost 5 bases and J lost 0 bases. The CDR3 is made up of 14 amino acids. For the CDR3, the DNA is TGCAGCGTTACGGGACAGACCATGAACACTGAAGCTTTCTTT. Translation: CSVTGQTMNTEAFF.

This clone was counted a few times. The rearrangement links TRBV29-1 to TRBJ2-2; TRBD1 agrees at 7 bases. Germline CDR1 and CDR2: SQVTM and ANQGSEA. The CDR3 contains 14 residues. The V and J ends lost 5 bases and 1 base, in that order; junction bases with no gene match: 4. The CDR3 region has the DNA TGCAGCGTTATCCGGGACAGGAACACCGGGGAGCTGTTTTTT. It yields the protein CSVIRDRNTGELFF.

The chain carries TRBV18 and TRBJ2-6, with D possibly being TRBD2 (6 bases). CDR3 length: 18 amino acids. In germline, CDR1 is KGHSH, CDR2 LQKENI. Trimming stripped 3 bases from V and 0 bases from J, with 15 bases between. Written as DNA, the CDR3 is TGTGCCAGCTCACCCCCGGGACTCAAAAACTCTGGGGCCAACGTCCTGACTTTC. It is translated as CASSPPGLKNSGANVLTF.